This T cell receptor beta chain is drawn from a study of regulatory T cells in long-lasting Graves disease (dated by TCRdb to the early 2020s). Context from the whole study: Antithyroid drugs had been taken for less than 3 months by newly diagnosed Graves' disease patients. The study was conducted in China and was registered as a clinical trial. A total of around 33 samples were covered by TCR sequencing, comprising around 13 persistent and about 20 newly diagnosed Graves' disease patients. Persistent Graves' disease patients were compared with newly diagnosed Graves' disease patients by peripheral blood TCR sequencing and RNA sequencing. Broad study findings and their caveats: Because the primary lesion, thyroid tissue, could not be accessed, the study looked at peripheral blood alone. Preferential use of TRBV28, TRBJ1-2 and TRBJ2-5 was observed in persistent disease, whereas TRBV20-1 and TRBJ2-1 were favored in newly diagnosed disease. As a limitation, the authors acknowledged that the small sample size may reduce accuracy. Sequencing and analysis were limited to the TCR beta chain. A larger number of public clonotypes was shared among persistent patients (fewer than 3,000) than among newly diagnosed patients (over 850). Lower TCR Shannon entropy and fewer highly expanded clones were observed in persistent Graves' disease patients than in newly diagnosed patients, which suggested clonal expansion.

The time point label on this specimen signifies: newly diagnosed GD, antithyroid drugs for less than 3 months. For both TCR sequencing and RNA sequencing, RNA was extracted from PBMCs in TRIzol. The diagnosis of Graves' disease was made according to American Thyroid Association guidelines. Recruitment of patients was carried out at an endocrinology department in Xi'an, China. From each patient, around 8.3 milliliters of peripheral blood was collected into an EDTA anticoagulant tube. Ficoll Paque Plus density gradient separation was used to isolate PBMCs, and no further T cell sorting was performed. An Agilent 2100 Bioanalyzer and agarose gel were used to check RNA quality, while a NanoDrop 2000 measured RNA concentration. Library preparation used multiplex PCR. Sequencing was carried out with an Illumina HiSeq 4000. To build TCR beta libraries, CDR3 regions were amplified by Arm-PCR using iRepertoire HTBI primers. PCR products were gel purified before sequencing. Per the authors' processing: A total of roughly 67 TRBV and 14 TRBJ segments were identified across samples and were used for gene usage analysis of CDR3 amino acid clonotypes. Filtered high-quality paired reads were merged into contigs using COPE and FqMerger. BLAST was used to align contigs to the IMGT TRBV, TRBD and TRBJ reference genes, and CDR3 was defined following IMGT. Any clonotype with a frequency above 0.1% was counted as a highly expanded clone. Shannon entropy was used to measure repertoire diversity, and the Gini coefficient was used to measure V-J evenness. Clonotypes shared by more than one individual were considered public. Clones were called with MiXCR by TCRdb after fastp trimmed the public reads at Q25, and only in-frame beta chains were retained. Each CDR3 protein appears once, grouped with its most common genes and DNA. TCRdb's processing, not the study's, gives the V and J calls here. Across this sample there are 400,000 to 500,000 distinct CDR3 sequences, with about 16% seen only once. The ten largest clones represent 20% to 25% of the sample.

The junction shows trimming of 0 bases on V and 9 bases on J, and the gene matches do not reach 15 bases of it. Reading the germline V gene gives CDR1 SGHRS and CDR2 YFSETQ. The CDR3 numbers 17 residues from cysteine through phenylalanine. Only the CDR3 part of the read is kept: 51 bases, read in frame from the first base. The table lists this clonotype with many counts. This clone's antigen is unknown. Base qualities are not provided; no much larger clone lies one nucleotide away. The same data also went into a second study, on T cells in Graves' hyperthyroidism and ophthalmopathy. In that second paper, the authors write: Stable Graves' hyperthyroidism was defined as no progression to ophthalmopathy during 18 months of follow-up. Hyperthyroidism patients were newly diagnosed, with disease duration under 2 months, and aged 18 to 65 years. Patients with uncontrolled infections, other autoimmune diseases, pregnancy or lactation were excluded. Clinical symptoms, serum thyroxine and TRAb, thyroid ultrasound, and orbital computed tomography formed the basis for the diagnoses. The TCR CDR3 was subjected to a first round of RT-PCR using the HTBI primer set and the Qiagen OneStep RT-PCR kit. Blood samples also contained most of the expanded thyroid clonotypes (frequency above 0.001), which suggests that blood repertoires may reflect thyroid immune responses. In cross-validation, a model built on a 13 V-J signature told ophthalmopathy apart from stable hyperthyroidism with under 90% sensitivity and roughly 81% specificity, and in testing the same model reached 80%/75%. During validation, the model predicted progression to ophthalmopathy a median of around 7 months ahead of onset, with more than 60% sensitivity and less than 85% specificity. TCR V-J signatures able to tell the groups apart were searched for in a discovery cohort of 100 patients, of whom over 40 had Graves' ophthalmopathy and 55 to 65 had stable Graves' hyperthyroidism. Prospective prediction of ophthalmopathy was tested in an independent validation cohort consisting of 18 hyperthyroidism patients and approximately 16 patients who later progressed to ophthalmopathy. For training and testing, the roughly 100 patients in the discovery cohort were randomly divided in a 7:3 ratio. The study also compared thyroid tissue and blood T-cell repertoires from about 6 Graves' hyperthyroidism patients. After sampling, hyperthyroidism patients received methimazole starting at 30 mg daily, and ophthalmopathy patients received high-dose intravenous methylprednisolone. Libraries were constructed in a second round of multiplex PCR, after which size selection and purification were carried out. The libraries were sequenced on an Illumina HiSeq2000 using paired-end 100 bp reads. Raw data were processed with SOAPnuke, discarding reads with adapters, uncalled bases, mean Phred below 15, or no exact constant-primer or identifier match. COPE v1.2.5 was used to merge the high-quality paired reads, and each unique nucleotide sequence was defined as a clonotype. MiTCR v1.1 was used to align the clonotypes against IMGT TRBV, TRBD and TRBJ reference segments. The analysis was restricted to V-J combinations with a frequency above 0.0001, which together covered over 99% of the repertoires. A TCS score was defined as the ratio between F50 (clonal expansion) and ExV (chaos), using BLOSUM62-based TCRdist between CDR3 peptides within each V-J. Welch's t-statistics and random forest reduced several hundred V-J features to around 14, which were used in a naive Bayes classifier (R e1071). Sample size was not statistically predetermined, and investigators were not blinded to group allocation. TCR Vbeta CDR3 sequencing of approximately 140 peripheral blood samples (roughly 43 ophthalmopathy, around 80 hyperthyroidism and some 17 progressor patients) is reported in the paper.

The receptor chain draws on TRBV5-1 and TRBJ2-1, with 7 bases matching TRBD2. The origin of this receptor is a woman aged 18-29 years with Graves disease. Donor details come from another sample of the same person, matched by shared clones. The source was peripheral blood mononuclear cells (PBMCs), collected at new diagnosis, from a patient treated with antithyroid drugs. The DNA sequence reads TGCGCCAGCAGCTTGGCGGGGTGGGCGGGAGAGGCGCCTGAGCAGTTCTTC. This codes for CASSLAGWAGEAPEQFF.